The 30 T cell receptor beta chains given below trace back to one sample, sequenced in a study of T cell repertoires in cytomegalovirus infection. The antigens of these receptors remain unknown. TCRdb reprocessed the reads via MiXCR and lists one record per CDR3 protein. This sample has 550,000 to 850,000 distinct CDR3 sequences, with 30% to 40% found just once. Sequencing was performed on cultured PBMCs, taken from culture after CMV antigen stimulation. These receptors were collected from a human donor in good health (CMV status not recorded). Some clones in this sample may be carry-over from other donors' samples.

This clonotype was picked up many times. The CDR3 sequence is CASSQRGATGTYGYTF. CDR3 in DNA: TGTGCCAGCAGCCAGAGAGGGGCGACAGGCACTTATGGCTACACCTTC. The V gene is TRBV7-2, the J gene TRBJ1-2; tentatively, D is TRBD1 (6 bases). The CDR3 has 16 residues. Per the germline V gene, CDR1 is SGHTA and CDR2 is FQGNSA. V was pared by 5 bases and J by 5 bases, with 21 bases between.

The J gene is TRBJ1-2, the V gene TRBV4-3; 7 nucleotides match TRBD1. The CDR3 is 15 residues long. The V and J ends lost 4 bases and 2 bases, in that order; junction bases with no gene match: 7. The V gene's germline CDR1 is LGHNA and CDR2 YSLEER. In nucleotides, the CDR3 is TGCGCCAGCAGCCCCGCGACAGGGAGGAACTATGGCTACACCTTC. Protein sequence: CASSPATGRNYGYTF.

This clonotype was detected many times. The V and J genes are TRBV12-3 or TRBV12-4 and TRBJ1-1; no clear D gene. Trimming pared 5 bases from V and 0 bases from J, leaving 10 bases between. The CDR3 has 14 residues. CDR3 in DNA: TGTGCCAGCAGTCTGGACGGCATGAACACTGAAGCTTTCTTT. Translating it yields CASSLDGMNTEAFF.

The gene calls are TRBV4-3 and TRBJ1-6, with 9 bases identical to TRBD1. The CDR3 has 19 residues. Germline CDR1 and CDR2: LGHNA and YSLEER. The V and J ends lost 0 bases and 2 bases, in that order; junction bases with no gene match: 8. The CDR3 here is CASSQDHPGQGPYNSPLHF. The CDR3 DNA reads as TGCGCCAGCAGCCAAGATCATCCGGGACAGGGACCCTATAATTCACCCCTCCACTTT.

There are many counts of this clonotype. The chain recombines TRBV7-2 with TRBJ2-5, with unresolved D. The germline V gene encodes CDR1 SGHTA and CDR2 FQGNSA. Between the trimmed V and J ends, which lost 8 bases and 5 bases, there was a span of 12 bases. This CDR3 spans 12 amino acids. CDR3 amino acids: CASSIGMETQYF. CDR3 bases: TGTGCCAGCTCGATTGGGATGGAGACCCAGTACTTC.

J is TRBJ2-3 and V is TRBV7-6, with D maybe TRBD2 (6 bases). From germline, CDR1 is SGHVS and CDR2 FNYEAQ. CDR3 size: 15 residues. V was clipped by 0 bases and J by 5 bases, with 12 bases between them. The CDR3 loop reads CASSLALGGVDTQYF. CDR3 bases: TGTGCCAGCAGCTTAGCGCTGGGGGGTGTAGATACGCAGTATTTT.

The chain couples TRBV7-6 to TRBJ2-1; TRBD2 matches 9 bases. Unmatched junction bases numbered 3, after V lost 3 bases and J lost 9 bases. This CDR3 spans 13 amino acids. Germline V gene sequence: CDR1 SGHVS, CDR2 FNYEAQ. CDR3 in amino acids: CASSLQTSGEQFF. CDR3 nucleotide sequence: TGTGCCAGCAGCTTGCAGACTAGCGGTGAGCAGTTCTTC.

The chain is built from TRBV24-1 and TRBJ2-5; no reliable D call. This CDR3 is 16 amino acids long. Germline CDR1 and CDR2: KGHDR and SFDVKD. V was pared by 5 bases and J by 1 base, with 16 bases between. The CDR3 coding sequence is TGTGCCACCAGTGGACCGAGGCGGCAGTTCCAAGAGACCCAGTACTTC. Its translation: CATSGPRRQFQETQYF.

V is TRBV6-8 and J is TRBJ2-7, with D hard to call. The CDR3 sequence is 14 residues long. V dropped 5 bases and J dropped 3 bases, with 14 bases sitting between them. Per germline, CDR1 MNHGY and CDR2 SAAAGT. The CDR3 DNA reads TGTGCCAGCAGTCCCAAACCGCACTTCTACGAGCAGTACTTC. Its translation is CASSPKPHFYEQYF.

This clonotype was found many times. The genes are TRBV7-2 and TRBJ2-1; 7 nucleotides agree with TRBD2. Trimming removed 5 bases from V and 10 bases from J; junction bases left unmatched: 11. This CDR3 region has 14 residues. Germline V gene lookup returns CDR1 SGHTA and CDR2 FQGNSA. CDR3 sequence reads: CASSLLHSGVEQFF. The CDR3 DNA follows: TGTGCCAGCAGCCTATTGCACAGCGGGGTAGAGCAGTTCTTC.

The rearrangement joins TRBV12-3 or TRBV12-4 to TRBJ2-1; 7 nucleotides line up with TRBD2. V was clipped by 4 bases and J by 4 bases; unmatched bases: 7. This CDR3 contains 15 residues. This chain's CDR3 is CASSSWLAEYNEQFF. In DNA, the CDR3 is TGTGCCAGCAGTTCCTGGCTAGCGGAATACAATGAGCAGTTCTTC.

The J gene is TRBJ2-1, the V gene TRBV19, with D perhaps assigned TRBD1 or TRBD2 (5 bases each). The CDR3 is 16 residues long. V lost 5 bases to trimming and J lost 0 bases, with 14 bases between them. Looked up from germline, CDR1 is LNHDA and CDR2 is SQIVND (reference sequence). The CDR3 DNA sequence: TGTGCCAGTAGTCCAGCCAGGGACCACTCCTACAATGAGCAGTTCTTC. Translating gives CASSPARDHSYNEQFF.

This clonotype showed up just a few times. The chain joins TRBV5-4 to TRBJ2-1, with D tentatively TRBD1 or TRBD2 (6 bases each). The CDR3 has 16 amino acids. CDR1 SGHNT and CDR2 YYREEE come from the germline V gene (reference sequence). V lost 0 bases and J 4 bases, leaving 14 bases between the germline ends. This CDR3 reads CASSLVGGAGYNEQFF. Written as DNA, the CDR3 is TGTGCCAGCAGCTTGGTAGGGGGTGCGGGGTACAATGAGCAGTTCTTC.

The sample holds many counts of this clonotype. V gene TRBV12-3 or TRBV12-4 combines with J gene TRBJ1-2; 7 bases line up with TRBD1. With 5 bases clipped from V and 8 bases from J, the junction kept 8 bases outside the gene matches. The CDR3 is made up of 13 amino acids. The CDR3 nucleotides read TGTGCCAGCAGTACCCTGACAGGGTCCGGCTACACCTTC. Protein product: CASSTLTGSGYTF.

This clonotype was picked up many times. The V gene is TRBV6-5, the J gene TRBJ1-4; possibly TRBD1 for D (5 bases). Trimming shortened V by 2 bases and J by 7 bases, and 17 bases separated the two germline ends. Germline V gives CDR1 MNHEY, CDR2 SVGAGI. There are 16 residues in the CDR3. The DNA for the CDR3 is TGTGCCAGCAGTTACCAACCCGCAGGGTCAGGTGAAAAACTGTTTTTT. Translated: CASSYQPAGSGEKLFF.

The chain has TRBV20-1 and TRBJ1-1; D remains ambiguous. V dropped 7 bases and J dropped 0 bases, with 12 bases sitting between them. Germline assignment: CDR1 DFQATT and CDR2 SNEGSKA (reference sequence). The CDR3 totals 13 residues. This CDR3 reads CSGIGIMNTEAFF. DNA for the CDR3: TGCAGTGGAATCGGGATCATGAACACTGAAGCTTTCTTT.

CDR3 amino acids: CASSLTSGRDEQFF. In DNA, the CDR3 is TGTGCCAGCAGCTTGACTAGCGGGAGGGATGAGCAGTTCTTC. The chain has TRBV7-9 and TRBJ2-1, with TRBD2 matching over 14 bases. V lost 3 bases, J lost 8 bases, and 0 bases stayed unmatched. Germline V gene data show CDR1 as SEHNR and CDR2 as FQNEAQ (reference sequence). This CDR3 is built from 14 residues. Supplemented by reference TRBV7-9 and TRBJ2-1, the full variable domain reads DTGVSQNPRHKITKRGQNVTFRCDPISEHNRLYWYRQTLGQGPEFLTYFQNEAQLEKSRLLSDRFSAERPKGSFSTLEIQRTEQGDSAMYLCASSLTSGRDEQFFGPGTRLTVL.

This clonotype was picked up a small number of times. The J gene is TRBJ2-1, the V gene TRBV5-4; perhaps TRBD2 as D (7 bases). The CDR3 extends over 15 amino acids. Trimming removed 1 base from V and 7 bases from J, with 15 bases in between. Germline V lookup: CDR1 SGHNT, CDR2 YYREEE (reference sequence). The CDR3 sequence is CASSLWGGMANEQFF. CDR3 sequence (DNA): TGTGCCAGCAGCTTGTGGGGGGGCATGGCGAATGAGCAGTTCTTC.

The chain has TRBV10-3 and TRBJ1-1; D not resolved. Germline V gene sequence: CDR1 ENHRY, CDR2 SYGVKD. V lost 2 bases to trimming and J lost 1 base, with 8 bases between them. The CDR3 has 14 residues. The CDR3 DNA follows: TGTGCCATCAGTGAGGGAACACAGAACACTGAAGCTTTCTTT. This gives the protein CAISEGTQNTEAFF.

The chain links TRBV7-9 to TRBJ2-5, with a weak D call TRBD1 (5 bases). This CDR3 comprises 16 residues. Germline assignment: CDR1 SEHNR and CDR2 FQNEAQ (reference sequence). Trimming stripped 5 bases from V and 2 bases from J, with 18 bases between. This CDR3 reads CASSPNFQGPQETQYF. CDR3 DNA sequence: TGTGCCAGCAGCCCGAACTTCCAGGGTCCTCAAGAGACCCAGTACTTC.

This clonotype was observed a handful of times. The chain is built from TRBV29-1 and TRBJ1-3; D not certain. Germline lookup yields CDR1 SQVTM and CDR2 ANQGSEA. Trimming left V 6 bases short and J 2 bases short, with 8 bases between. The CDR3 has 12 residues. The CDR3 nucleotides read TGCAGCGTCGAGGTTCCTGGAAACACCATATATTTT. Its protein product is CSVEVPGNTIYF.

This clonotype was observed a handful of times. V gene TRBV7-2 combines with J gene TRBJ2-1, with TRBD2 matching 10 bases. CDR3 length: 15 amino acids. V was clipped by 5 bases and J by 6 bases; unmatched bases: 7. Germline CDR1 is SGHTA and CDR2 is FQGNSA. The CDR3 region has the DNA TGTGCCAGCAGCCTCTCTAGCGGGAGTATCAATGAGCAGTTCTTC. Its translation: CASSLSSGSINEQFF. Using reference TRBV7-2 and TRBJ2-1 for the parts outside the CDR3, the full variable domain is GAGVSQSPSNKVTEKGKDVELRCDPISGHTALYWYRQSLGQGLEFLIYFQGNSAPDKSGLPSDRFSAERTGGSVSTLTIQRTQQEDSAVYLCASSLSSGSINEQFFGPGTRLTVL.

The table lists this clonotype with a few counts. The V call is TRBV10-3, the J call TRBJ2-7, with 8 positions matching TRBD2. The J segment lost 4 bases and the V segment lost 6 bases, leaving 2 bases of the junction unmatched. The CDR3 runs to 12 residues. Germline assignment: CDR1 ENHRY and CDR2 SYGVKD. CDR3 DNA: TGTGCCATCAGGAGCGGGAGTTACGAGCAGTACTTC. Protein product: CAIRSGSYEQYF.

The V gene is TRBV20-1, the J gene TRBJ1-2, with D perhaps matching TRBD1 (5 bases). Germline loops: CDR1 DFQATT, CDR2 SNEGSKA (reference sequence). This CDR3 contains 12 residues. The germline V and J ends were trimmed by 0 bases and 10 bases, with 12 bases remaining between them. CDR3 DNA: TGCAGTGCTAGAGAGGGGCAGTATCACTACACCTTC. The encoded protein is CSAREGQYHYTF.

This clonotype appeared a single time. The V and J genes are TRBV9 and TRBJ2-3; tentative D call: TRBD2 (5 bases). The ends were cut back, 4 bases at V and 0 bases at J, with 12 bases in the middle. Germline CDR1 and CDR2: SGDLS and YYNGEE. The CDR3 spans 15 residues. The CDR3 DNA sequence: TGTGCCAGCAGCCGGGGAGCGCCCAGCACAGATACGCAGTATTTT. This gives the protein CASSRGAPSTDTQYF.

The chain recombines TRBV28 with TRBJ1-2; tentatively, D is TRBD1 (6 bases). V lost 7 bases to trimming and J lost 7 bases, with 22 bases between them. The germline V gene has CDR1 MDHEN and CDR2 SYDVKM. The length of the CDR3 is 15 residues. The CDR3 DNA follows: TGTGCCAGCACCCTAACTGCCACAGGGTTGTCTGGCTACACCTTC. Amino acids: CASTLTATGLSGYTF.

V gene TRBV4-3 combines with J gene TRBJ2-7, with TRBD1 matching over 9 bases. There are 16 residues in the CDR3. CDR1 and CDR2 (germline): LGHNA, YSLEER. Trimming took 1 base from V and 3 from J; bases not matched to a gene: 7. DNA for the CDR3: TGCGCCAGCAGCCAAGTATGGGGACAGGGCGGCTACGAGCAGTACTTC. Its protein product is CASSQVWGQGGYEQYF.

The sample holds a few counts of this clonotype. V gene TRBV19 combines with J gene TRBJ2-7, with 8 bases fitting TRBD2. The V segment lost 8 bases and the J segment 3 bases; nucleotides outside the gene matches: 12. Germline assignment: CDR1 LNHDA and CDR2 SQIVND (reference sequence). The CDR3 sequence is 15 residues long. The DNA of the CDR3 is TGTGCCAGTCGGAAGTCCGGGACTAGAGGCTACGAGCAGTACTTC. Its translation: CASRKSGTRGYEQYF.

The chain carries TRBV19 and TRBJ2-1; tentatively, D is TRBD2 (5 bases). This CDR3 is built from 16 residues. The V and J ends lost 11 bases and 0 bases respectively, with 20 bases between them. Per the germline V gene, CDR1 is LNHDA and CDR2 is SQIVND (reference sequence). The CDR3 DNA follows: TGTGCCGAGGGCAGCACAGCTGAAGGCTCCTACAATGAGCAGTTCTTC. Translated: CAEGSTAEGSYNEQFF.

This clonotype was seen more than once but under ten times. V usage is TRBV24-1 and J usage is TRBJ2-3; D gene ambiguous. The V gene's germline CDR1 is KGHDR and CDR2 SFDVKD. The CDR3 length is 12 residues. V was cut by 2 bases and J by 5 bases, with 4 bases left in between. Written as DNA, the CDR3 is TGTGCCACCAGTGATTCGATAGATACGCAGTATTTT. It specifies CATSDSIDTQYF.